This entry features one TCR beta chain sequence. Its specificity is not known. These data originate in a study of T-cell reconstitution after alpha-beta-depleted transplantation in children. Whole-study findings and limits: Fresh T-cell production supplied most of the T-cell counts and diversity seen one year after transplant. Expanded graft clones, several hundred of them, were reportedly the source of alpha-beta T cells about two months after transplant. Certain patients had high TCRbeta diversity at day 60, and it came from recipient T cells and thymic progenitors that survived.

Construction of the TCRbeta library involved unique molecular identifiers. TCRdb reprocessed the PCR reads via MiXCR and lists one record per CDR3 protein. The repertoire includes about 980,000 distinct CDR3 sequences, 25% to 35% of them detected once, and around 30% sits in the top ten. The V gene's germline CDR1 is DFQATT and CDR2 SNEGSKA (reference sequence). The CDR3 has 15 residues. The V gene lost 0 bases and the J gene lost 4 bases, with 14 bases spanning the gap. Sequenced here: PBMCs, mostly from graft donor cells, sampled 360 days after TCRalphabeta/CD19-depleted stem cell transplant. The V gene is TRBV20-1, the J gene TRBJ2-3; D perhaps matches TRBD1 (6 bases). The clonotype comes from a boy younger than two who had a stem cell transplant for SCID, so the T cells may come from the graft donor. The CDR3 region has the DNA TGCAGTGCTAGAGATCCCAGGGGATTGGCAGATACGCAGTATTTT. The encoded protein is CSARDPRGLADTQYF.